The sequence of this T cell receptor (beta chain) was determined in a study of molecular identifiers for immune sequencing clone quantification. This clonotype was detected only a few times. The antigen remains undetermined. Study-wide points: For effector cells, clones above 20 RNA copies held over 98% of molecules; for naive cells, under 1%.

Bulk libraries came from a prior protocol with listed TCR primers. TCRdb fed the PCR reads into MiXCR, producing one record per CDR3 protein. The sample lists nearly 650,000 distinct CDR3 sequences; 25% were seen once. Sequenced input: naive CD8+ T cells from blood, with Jurkat cell RNA spiked in. Subset meaning: FACS-sorted CD8+CD4-CCR7+CD45RA+ naive T cells. The source of this sequence is a human donor in good health. Some libraries in this study had Jurkat cell RNA spiked in.

CDR3 protein: CASSQDLLAVSYEQYF. The CDR3, as DNA: TGCGCCAGCAGCCAAGATCTACTAGCGGTTTCCTACGAGCAGTACTTC. The chain is built from TRBV4-1 and TRBJ2-7, with 8 bases fitting TRBD2. The V gene's germline CDR1 is MGHRA and CDR2 YSYEKL. The CDR3 sequence is 16 residues long. Germline trimming cut 0 bases from V and 1 base from J; bases unmatched to any gene: 5.